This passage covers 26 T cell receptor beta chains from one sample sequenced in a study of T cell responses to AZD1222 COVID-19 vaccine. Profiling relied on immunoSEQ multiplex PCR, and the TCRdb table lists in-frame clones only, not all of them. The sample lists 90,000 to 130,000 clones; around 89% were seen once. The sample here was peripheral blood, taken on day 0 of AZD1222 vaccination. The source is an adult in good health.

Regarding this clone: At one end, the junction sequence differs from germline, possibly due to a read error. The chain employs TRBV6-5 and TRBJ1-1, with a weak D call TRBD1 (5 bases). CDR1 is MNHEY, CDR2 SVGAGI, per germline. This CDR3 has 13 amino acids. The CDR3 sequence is CASSHGAGREDFF. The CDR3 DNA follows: TGTGCCAGCAGTCACGGGGCAGGACGGGAAGATTTCTTT.

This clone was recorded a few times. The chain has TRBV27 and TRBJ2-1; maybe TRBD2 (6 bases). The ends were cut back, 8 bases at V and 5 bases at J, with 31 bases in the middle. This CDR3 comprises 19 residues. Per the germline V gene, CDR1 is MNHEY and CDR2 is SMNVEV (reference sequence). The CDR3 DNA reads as TGTGCCAGCTTTATTCGGACTCCTAGATTGGGGAGGTCAAACAATGAGCAGTTCTTC. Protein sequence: CASFIRTPRLGRSNNEQFF.

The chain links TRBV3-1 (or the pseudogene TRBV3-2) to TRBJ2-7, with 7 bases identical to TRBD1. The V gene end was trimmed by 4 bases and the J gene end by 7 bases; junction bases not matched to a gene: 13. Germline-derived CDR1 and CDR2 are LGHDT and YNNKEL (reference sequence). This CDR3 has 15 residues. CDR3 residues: CASSLDRDRSGEQYF. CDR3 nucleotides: TGTGCCAGCAGCCTTGACCGGGACAGATCGGGTGAGCAGTACTTC.

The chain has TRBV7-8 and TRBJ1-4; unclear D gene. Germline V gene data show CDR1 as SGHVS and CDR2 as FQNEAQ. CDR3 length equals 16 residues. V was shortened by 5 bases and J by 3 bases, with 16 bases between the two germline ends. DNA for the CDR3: TGTGCCAGCAGCCCTAAGGTTTGGGCATCTAATGAAAAACTGTTTTTT. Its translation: CASSPKVWASNEKLFF.

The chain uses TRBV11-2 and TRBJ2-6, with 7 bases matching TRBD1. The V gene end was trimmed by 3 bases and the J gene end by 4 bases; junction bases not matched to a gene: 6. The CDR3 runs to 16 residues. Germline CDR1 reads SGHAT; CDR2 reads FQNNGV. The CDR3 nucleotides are TGTGCCAGCAGCTTGGCGACAGGGCTCGGGGCCAACGTCCTGACTTTC. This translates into CASSLATGLGANVLTF.

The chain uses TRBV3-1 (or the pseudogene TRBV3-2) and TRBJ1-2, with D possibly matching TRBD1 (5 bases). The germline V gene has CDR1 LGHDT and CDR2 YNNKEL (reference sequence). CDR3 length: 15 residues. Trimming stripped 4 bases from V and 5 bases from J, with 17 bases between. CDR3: CASSPRDGARYGYTF. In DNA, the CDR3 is TGTGCCAGCAGCCCAAGGGACGGCGCGAGGTATGGCTACACCTTC.

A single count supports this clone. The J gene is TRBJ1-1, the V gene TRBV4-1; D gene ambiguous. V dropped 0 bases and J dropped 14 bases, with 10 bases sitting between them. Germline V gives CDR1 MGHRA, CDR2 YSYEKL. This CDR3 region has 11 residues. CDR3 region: CASSQERQRFF. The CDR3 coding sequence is TGCGCCAGCAGCCAAGAGCGGCAGAGGTTCTTT.

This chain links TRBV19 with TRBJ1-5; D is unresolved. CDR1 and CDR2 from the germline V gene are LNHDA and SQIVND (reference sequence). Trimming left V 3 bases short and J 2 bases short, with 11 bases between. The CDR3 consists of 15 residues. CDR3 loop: CASSMMGQGNQPQHF. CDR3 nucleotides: TGTGCCAGTAGTATGATGGGTCAGGGCAATCAGCCCCAGCATTTT.

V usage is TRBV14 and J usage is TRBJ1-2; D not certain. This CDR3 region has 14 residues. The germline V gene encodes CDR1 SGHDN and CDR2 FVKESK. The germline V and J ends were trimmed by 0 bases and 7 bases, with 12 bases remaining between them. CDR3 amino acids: CASSQDRQNGGYTF. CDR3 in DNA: TGTGCCAGCAGCCAAGATCGACAAAACGGTGGCTACACCTTC.

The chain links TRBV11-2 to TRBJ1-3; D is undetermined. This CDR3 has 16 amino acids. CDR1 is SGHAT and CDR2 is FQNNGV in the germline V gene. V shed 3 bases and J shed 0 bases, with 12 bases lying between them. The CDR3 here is CASSFTIPNSGNTIYF. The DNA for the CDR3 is TGTGCCAGCAGCTTTACGATACCCAACTCTGGAAACACCATATATTTT.

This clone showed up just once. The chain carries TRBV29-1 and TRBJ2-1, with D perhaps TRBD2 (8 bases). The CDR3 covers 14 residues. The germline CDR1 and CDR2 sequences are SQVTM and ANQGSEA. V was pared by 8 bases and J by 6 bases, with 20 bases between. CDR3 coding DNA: TGCAGCCTCGAGGGGGCGGGAGGAGGCAATGAGCAGTTCTTC. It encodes CSLEGAGGGNEQFF.

The CDR3 DNA reads as TGTGCCAGCAGTGACGGGGGGGCTGGTAACTATGGCTACACCTTC. It yields the protein CASSDGGAGNYGYTF. V and J are TRBV6-2 or TRBV6-3 and TRBJ1-2; D may be TRBD1 (6 bases). Germline V lookup: CDR1 MNHEY, CDR2 SVGEGT. The CDR3 has 15 amino acids. Trimming cost V 5 bases and J 1 base, with 14 bases left between them.

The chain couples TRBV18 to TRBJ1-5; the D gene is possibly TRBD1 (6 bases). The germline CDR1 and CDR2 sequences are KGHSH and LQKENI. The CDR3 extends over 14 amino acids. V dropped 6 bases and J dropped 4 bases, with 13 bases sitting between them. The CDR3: CASSDWTDNQPQHF. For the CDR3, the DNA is TGTGCCAGCTCGGACTGGACAGATAATCAGCCCCAGCATTTT.

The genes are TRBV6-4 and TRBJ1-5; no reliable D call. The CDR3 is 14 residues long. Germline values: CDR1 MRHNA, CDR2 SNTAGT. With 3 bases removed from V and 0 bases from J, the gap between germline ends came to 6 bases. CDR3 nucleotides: TGTGCCAGCAGTGAACAGTATAGCAATCAGCCCCAGCATTTT. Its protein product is CASSEQYSNQPQHF.

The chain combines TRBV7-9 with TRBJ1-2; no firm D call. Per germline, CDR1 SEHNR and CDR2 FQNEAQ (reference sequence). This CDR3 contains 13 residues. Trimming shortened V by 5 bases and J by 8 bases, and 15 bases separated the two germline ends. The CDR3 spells CASSDRTLIGYTF. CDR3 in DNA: TGTGCCAGCAGCGATCGGACCTTGATCGGCTACACCTTC.

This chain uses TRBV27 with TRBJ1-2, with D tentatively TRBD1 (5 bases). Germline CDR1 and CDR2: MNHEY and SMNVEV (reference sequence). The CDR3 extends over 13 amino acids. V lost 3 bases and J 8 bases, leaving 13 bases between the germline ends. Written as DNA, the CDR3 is TGTGCCAGCAGTTTCCGGGACTTCTCCGGCTACACCTTC. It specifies CASSFRDFSGYTF.

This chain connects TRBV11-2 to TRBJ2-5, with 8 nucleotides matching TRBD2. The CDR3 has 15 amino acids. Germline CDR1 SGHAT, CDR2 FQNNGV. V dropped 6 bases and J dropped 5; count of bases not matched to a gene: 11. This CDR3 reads CASSLVSGGDETQYF. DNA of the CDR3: TGTGCCAGCAGTCTAGTGAGCGGGGGAGACGAGACCCAGTACTTC.

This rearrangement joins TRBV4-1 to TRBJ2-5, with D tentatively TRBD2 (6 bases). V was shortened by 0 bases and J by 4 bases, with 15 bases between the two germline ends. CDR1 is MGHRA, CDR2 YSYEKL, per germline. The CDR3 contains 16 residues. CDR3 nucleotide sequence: TGCGCCAGCAGCCAAGATTCGGCCAGGAGGGGAGAGACCCAGTACTTC. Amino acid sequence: CASSQDSARRGETQYF.

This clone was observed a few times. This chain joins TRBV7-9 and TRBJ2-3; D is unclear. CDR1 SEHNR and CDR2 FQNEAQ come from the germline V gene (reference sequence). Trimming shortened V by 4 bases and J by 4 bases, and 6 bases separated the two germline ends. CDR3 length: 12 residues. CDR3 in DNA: TGTGCCAGCAGCTCCACGGCAGATACGCAGTATTTT. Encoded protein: CASSSTADTQYF.

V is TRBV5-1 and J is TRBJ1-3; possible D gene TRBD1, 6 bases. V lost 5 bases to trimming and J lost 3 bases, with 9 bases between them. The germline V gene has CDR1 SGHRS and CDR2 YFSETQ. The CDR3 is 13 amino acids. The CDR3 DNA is TGCGCCAGCAGGCCAGGGGATGGAAACACCATATATTTT. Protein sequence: CASRPGDGNTIYF.

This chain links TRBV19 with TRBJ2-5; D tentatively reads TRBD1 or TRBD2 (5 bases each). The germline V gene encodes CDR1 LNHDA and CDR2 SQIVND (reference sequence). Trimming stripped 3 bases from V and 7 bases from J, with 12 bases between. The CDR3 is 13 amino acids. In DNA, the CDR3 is TGTGCCAGTAGTATCGGGGCCCATGGGACCCAGTACTTC. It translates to CASSIGAHGTQYF.

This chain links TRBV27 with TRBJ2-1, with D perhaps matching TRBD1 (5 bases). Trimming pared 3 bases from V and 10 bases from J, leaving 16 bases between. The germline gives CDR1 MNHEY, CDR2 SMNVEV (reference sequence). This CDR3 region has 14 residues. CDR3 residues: CASSFLQQVREQFF. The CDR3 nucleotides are TGTGCCAGCAGTTTCCTCCAACAGGTACGGGAGCAGTTCTTC.

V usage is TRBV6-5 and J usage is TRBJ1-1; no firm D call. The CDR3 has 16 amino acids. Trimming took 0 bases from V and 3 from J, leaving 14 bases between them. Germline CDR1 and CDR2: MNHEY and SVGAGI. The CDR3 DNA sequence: TGTGCCAGCAGTTACTCGATACACCAGGCAGACACTGAAGCTTTCTTT. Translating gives CASSYSIHQADTEAFF.

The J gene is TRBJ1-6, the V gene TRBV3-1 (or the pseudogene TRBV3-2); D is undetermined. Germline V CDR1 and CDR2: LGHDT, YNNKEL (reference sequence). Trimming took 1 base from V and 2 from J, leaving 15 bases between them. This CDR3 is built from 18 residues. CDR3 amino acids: CASSQGLGFGTYNSPLHF. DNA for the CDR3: TGTGCCAGCAGCCAAGGATTAGGGTTTGGGACCTATAATTCACCCCTCCACTTT.

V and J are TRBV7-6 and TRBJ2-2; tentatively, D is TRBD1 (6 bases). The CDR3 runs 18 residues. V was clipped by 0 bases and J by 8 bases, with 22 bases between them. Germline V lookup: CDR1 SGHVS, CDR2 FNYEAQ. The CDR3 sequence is CASSLAFGTPRLTGELFF. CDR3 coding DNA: TGTGCCAGCAGCTTAGCGTTCGGGACACCCCGCTTGACTGGGGAGCTGTTTTTT.

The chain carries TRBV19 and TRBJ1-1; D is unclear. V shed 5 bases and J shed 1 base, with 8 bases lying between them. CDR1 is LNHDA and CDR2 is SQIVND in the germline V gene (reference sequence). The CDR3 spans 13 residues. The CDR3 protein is CASSLVRNTEAFF. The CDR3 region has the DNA TGTGCCAGTAGTTTGGTTCGGAACACTGAAGCTTTCTTT.